The T cell receptor (beta chain) under discussion was sequenced for a study of CD8 T cells in ankylosing spondylitis. Looked up from germline, CDR1 is MNHEY and CDR2 is SVGEGT. Between the trimmed V and J ends, which lost 2 bases and 4 bases, there was a span of 12 bases. The CDR3 extends over 15 amino acids. TCRdb redid the calling of the 5' RACE reads with MiXCR, one entry per CDR3 protein. The data show about 36,000 distinct CDR3 sequences, with 6% seen just once and 12% held by the top ten. Study-wide results and caveats: Earlier work had already found some motif variants in reactive arthritis synovial fluid and blood.

This clonotype was seen many times. Its target is not known. This sequence joins TRBV6-2 or TRBV6-3 and TRBJ1-3; no clear D. Sample: blood, either unsorted or a sorted T cell fraction (not recorded which). The origin of this receptor is a male donor with ankylosing spondylitis or in good health (not recorded which). Here the CDR3 DNA reads TGTGCCAGCAGTTACGCCGACCAGCTGGGAAACACCATATATTTT. The encoded protein is CASSYADQLGNTIYF.